Below, one TCR beta chain is given with its context. Participants had their cohort set by participant-reported clinical history. This entry comes from a study of blood T cell repertoires in COVID-19. Study-wide background: Sites across the United States, Italy and Spain contributed samples from acute and convalescent COVID-19. The cDNA or gDNA used as material had been derived from T cells, B-cell-depleted T cells, or PBMCs.

Original analysis: Amplifying reference gene primers gave estimates of nucleated cell counts. The repertoire was sequenced with immunoSEQ multiplex PCR; TCRdb's copy has only in-frame clones and lacks some. V and J calls and clone size follow that table, whereas D and trimming were derived from the DNA. The sample has fewer than 350,000 clones; around 89% are singletons. The origin of this receptor is a woman between 18 and 29 years old with acute COVID-19. The specimen sequenced was PBMCs or T cells enriched from blood (not recorded which).

This CDR3 is CASSLTGTGISYEQYF. The CDR3 DNA sequence: TGTGCCAGCAGTTTGACCGGGACAGGGATCTCCTACGAGCAGTACTTC. The rearrangement joins TRBV27 to TRBJ2-7; 9 bases map to TRBD1. The CDR3 length is 16 residues. The germline V gene has CDR1 MNHEY and CDR2 SMNVEV (reference sequence). V shed 3 bases and J 0 bases; nucleotides not matched to a gene: 6.